This TCR beta chain was sequenced in a study of blood T cell repertoires in COVID-19 (dated by TCRdb to the early 2020s). For context, the study as a whole: Samples covering the acute and convalescent phases of COVID-19 were provided by collaborators in the United States, Italy and Spain. The prospective study material was composed of cDNA or gDNA derived from T cells, B-cell-depleted T cells, or PBMCs. Deeply sampled blood TCRbeta repertoires from subjects exposed to, actively infected with, or recovered from COVID-19 were included in the dataset. The repertoires were made available in a free public database intended to serve as a resource for research on the immune response to SARS-CoV-2. Samples came from the ongoing ImmuneRACE study (first 160 participants) plus 1,254 subjects from 6 global collaborators. Nearly every sample came with metadata listing a de-identified subject ID, COVID-19 status, age in years and sex. Where available, HLA class I and class II types were obtained from metadata supplied by the sample provider rather than from assay-based typing. Points the paper makes about the study in general: Clinical and demographic metadata were provided uncurated, with the amount varying by source and participant.

V lost 3 bases and J lost 7 bases, and the count of bases not matched to a germline gene is 15. CDR1 and CDR2 are drawn from the germline V gene (reference sequence): DFQATT, SNEGSKA. Taken from cysteine to phenylalanine, the CDR3 has 16 residues. The retained sequence is limited to the CDR3, 48 bases, with the frame set at the first base. As concerns this clone: Its antigen has not been determined. Per-base qualities were not stored, and no clone one base away is much larger.

The immunoSEQ Assay, a bias-controlled multiplex PCR, was used to amplify TCRbeta CDR3 regions from genomic DNA. Concerning the study's data processing: Nucleated cell counts per sample were estimated from amplification of reference gene primers within the assay. Sequence reads were collapsed and filtered to measure the absolute abundance of every unique TCRbeta CDR3 rearrangement. For each sample, productive Simpson clonality was calculated by taking the square root of Simpson's diversity index across productive rearrangements. TCRdb limited this immuneACCESS table to in-frame rearrangements with V and J called. A share of clones is missing; checked studies link under half to unresolved V genes, and the rest is unexplained. D and trimming were read from the DNA, whereas the V and J calls and clone size are those reported in that table. A total of 200,000 to 300,000 clones appear in this sample, more than 70% of them only once. The ten biggest clones cover about 5.4% of the sample.

At one collaborating source in Seattle, patients were enrolled during active infection and were followed longitudinally through the course of disease. Whole blood was collected in K2EDTA tubes by collaborating institutions according to the institutions' own protocols. For TCRbeta analysis, collaborator samples were shipped as frozen whole blood, as isolated PBMCs, or as DNA extracted from either sample type. The chain joins TRBV20-1 to TRBJ2-1; 7 bases in the junction line up with TRBD2. The sequencing input was peripheral blood. The sequence derives from a woman of 80 years or more with COVID-19, enrolled during active disease. The CDR3 region: CSASFPGNGRVNEQFF. The DNA sequence follows: TGCAGTGCTAGTTTTCCGGGAAATGGGAGGGTAAATGAGCAGTTCTTC.